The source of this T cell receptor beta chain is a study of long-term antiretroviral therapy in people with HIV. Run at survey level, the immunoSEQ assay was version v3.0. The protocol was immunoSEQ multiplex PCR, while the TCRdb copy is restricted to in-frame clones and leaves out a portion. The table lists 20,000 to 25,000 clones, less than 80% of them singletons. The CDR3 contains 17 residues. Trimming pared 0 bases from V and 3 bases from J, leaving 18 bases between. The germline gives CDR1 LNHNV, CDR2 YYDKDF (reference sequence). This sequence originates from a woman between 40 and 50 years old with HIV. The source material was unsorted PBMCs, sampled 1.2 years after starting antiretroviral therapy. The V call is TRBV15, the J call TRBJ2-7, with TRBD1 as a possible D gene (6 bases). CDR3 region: CATSREYSGTKGYEQYF. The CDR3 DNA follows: TGTGCCACCAGCAGAGAATACTCCGGGACAAAGGGCTACGAGCAGTACTTC.